Listed here are 19 T cell receptor beta chains from one sample, sequenced in a study of CD8 T cells in ankylosing spondylitis. Each CDR3 protein is one row after TCRdb ran MiXCR on the 5' RACE reads. This repertoire shows about 220,000 distinct CDR3 sequences, about 7% found once; its top ten account for 12% to 15%. These receptors have no identified antigens. Findings and limits, study-wide: A TCR beta motif made of under 10 highly homologous variants seemed typical of ankylosing spondylitis blood.

Sequenced material: blood, either unsorted or a sorted T cell fraction (not recorded which). Every receptor here comes from a male donor with ankylosing spondylitis.

This clonotype has a count of ten or more. This chain joins TRBV7-9 and TRBJ2-1; 8 nucleotides align to TRBD2. Germline V lookup: CDR1 SEHNR, CDR2 FQNEAQ (reference sequence). Germline trimming cut 1 base from V and 12 bases from J; bases unmatched to any gene: 11. This CDR3 is 15 amino acids long. DNA of the CDR3: TGTGCCAGCAGCTTAGTCGGACTAGCCCCCCAGTTGCAGTTCTTC. It encodes CASSLVGLAPQLQFF.

This clonotype was detected ten times or more. V and J are TRBV9 and TRBJ2-7; weak D call: TRBD1 (7 bases). Germline V gene sequence: CDR1 SGDLS, CDR2 YYNGEE. Trimming took off 0 bases at V and 6 bases at J, with 19 bases between the two ends. The CDR3 is 16 amino acids. The CDR3 coding sequence is TGTGCCAGCAGCGTAGATCCCGCAGGGGGGTTTCGCGAGCAGTACTTC. It specifies CASSVDPAGGFREQYF.

The rearrangement links TRBV7-9 to TRBJ2-1; D unresolved. The V gene's germline CDR1 is SEHNR and CDR2 FQNEAQ (reference sequence). The CDR3 has 15 amino acids. Trimming stripped 1 base from V and 9 bases from J, with 16 bases between. In DNA form, the CDR3 reads TGTGCCAGCAGCTTAGGGGCAGGTGGGATTGGTGAGCAGTTCTTC. Translated, it gives CASSLGAGGIGEQFF. The entire variable domain, with the rest obtained from reference TRBV7-9 and TRBJ2-1, is as follows: DTGVSQNPRHKITKRGQNVTFRCDPISEHNRLYWYRQTLGQGPEFLTYFQNEAQLEKSRLLSDRFSAERPKGSFSTLEIQRTEQGDSAMYLCASSLGAGGIGEQFFGPGTRLTVL.

This clonotype was observed many times. Here the CDR3 DNA reads TGCAGCGACAGAGGGGGGGCGGATGGCTACACCTTC. Protein product: CSDRGGADGYTF. The chain employs TRBV29-1 and TRBJ1-2, with D possibly matching TRBD1 (6 bases). CDR1 and CDR2 (germline): SQVTM, ANQGSEA. The CDR3 loop spans 12 amino acids. The V end was cut by 7 bases, the J end by 6 bases, with 15 bases between.

This clonotype has ten or more counts. The chain's CDR3 is CASSFYGLSSYNEQFF. The CDR3 nucleotides read TGTGCCAGCAGTTTCTACGGGCTAAGCTCCTACAATGAGCAGTTCTTC. The chain links TRBV27 to TRBJ2-1; no firm D call. Germline CDR1 and CDR2: MNHEY and SMNVEV (reference sequence). The V gene lost 3 bases and the J gene lost 0 bases, with 12 bases spanning the gap. CDR3 length: 16 amino acids.

This clonotype has just a few counts. The chain employs TRBV5-5 and TRBJ2-1, with D perhaps matching TRBD2 (6 bases). V gave up 4 bases and J gave up 2 bases, with 19 bases separating them. This CDR3 is built from 17 residues. Per the germline V gene, CDR1 is SGHKS and CDR2 is YYEKEE (reference sequence). CDR3 DNA: TGTGCCAGCAGCGCCCGCGTTTTAGCGGTACCCTACAATGAGCAGTTCTTC. This encodes CASSARVLAVPYNEQFF.

This clonotype was recorded many times. This sequence joins TRBV5-1 and TRBJ2-2; either TRBD1 or TRBD2 may supply D (5 bases each). Germline V CDR1 and CDR2: SGHRS, YFSETQ. The CDR3 runs to 16 residues. V shed 0 bases and J shed 0 bases, with 9 bases lying between them. This CDR3 reads CASSLAGDPNTGELFF. CDR3 nucleotides: TGCGCCAGCAGCTTGGCCGGGGACCCGAACACCGGGGAGCTGTTTTTT.

This clonotype was seen at least ten times. This chain joins TRBV29-1 and TRBJ2-7; 9 nucleotides match TRBD1. CDR3 length: 13 residues. Trimming took 8 bases from V and 5 from J; bases not matched to a gene: 10. Germline V lookup: CDR1 SQVTM, CDR2 ANQGSEA. The CDR3 sequence is CSYCTGGLDEQYF. CDR3 DNA sequence: TGCAGCTATTGTACAGGGGGCTTGGACGAGCAGTACTTC.

This sequence joins TRBV11-2 and TRBJ2-7; D might be TRBD1 (5 bases). The CDR3 runs 20 residues. Trimming took 2 bases from V and 3 from J, leaving 29 bases between them. The germline gives CDR1 SGHAT, CDR2 FQNNGV. The DNA of the CDR3 is TGTGCCAGCAGCTTAAGAACGACACTGAATCGACAGCTAGGACACTACGAGCAGTACTTC. Its protein product is CASSLRTTLNRQLGHYEQYF. The full variable domain, in which reference TRBV11-2 and TRBJ2-7 provide the parts outside the CDR3, is EAGVAQSPRYKIIEKRQSVAFWCNPISGHATLYWYQQILGQGPKLLIQFQNNGVVDDSQLPKDRFSAERLKGVDSTLKIQPAKLEDSAVYLCASSLRTTLNRQLGHYEQYFGPGTRLTVT.

This clonotype was detected ten times or more. V and J are TRBV7-9 and TRBJ2-7; 11 positions match TRBD2. The CDR3 covers 17 residues. Germline-derived CDR1 and CDR2 are SEHNR and FQNEAQ (reference sequence). The V segment lost 4 bases and the J segment 2 bases; nucleotides outside the gene matches: 10. This CDR3 reads CASSSPWTSGLAYEQYF. CDR3 in DNA: TGTGCCAGCAGCTCCCCTTGGACTAGCGGGCTAGCCTACGAGCAGTACTTC.

The chain employs TRBV6-1 and TRBJ1-5, with unresolved D. Germline values: CDR1 MNHNS, CDR2 SASEGT. V was cut by 6 bases and J by 5 bases, with 20 bases left in between. This CDR3 is built from 16 residues. The CDR3: CASRPLPLREDQPQHF. CDR3 coding DNA: TGTGCCAGCAGACCCCTCCCCCTGAGGGAGGATCAGCCCCAGCATTTT.

This clonotype appeared a few times. The genes are TRBV4-2 and TRBJ2-6; tentatively, D is TRBD1 (6 bases). The CDR3 is made up of 19 amino acids. V lost 3 bases and J 0 bases, leaving 18 bases between the germline ends. Germline V gene lookup returns CDR1 LGHNA and CDR2 YNFKEQ. The CDR3 sequence is CASSHPTGDPRSGANVLTF. The CDR3 bases are TGTGCCAGCAGCCACCCGACAGGCGATCCCCGCTCTGGGGCCAACGTCCTGACTTTC.

This clonotype has ten or more counts. This chain connects TRBV6-5 to TRBJ1-2, with D uncertain. The CDR3 length is 16 residues. CDR1 and CDR2 from the germline V gene are MNHEY and SVGAGI. V was pared by 0 bases and J by 0 bases, with 11 bases between. DNA of the CDR3: TGTGCCAGCAGTTACTCGAGAATGCCGACTAACTATGGCTACACCTTC. Translating it yields CASSYSRMPTNYGYTF.

This clonotype was detected ten times or more. The chain links TRBV9 to TRBJ2-1, with D uncertain. V was pared by 0 bases and J by 8 bases, with 6 bases between. The CDR3 has 12 residues. CDR1 is SGDLS, CDR2 YYNGEE, per germline. CDR3 in amino acids: CASSVGNYEQFF. The CDR3 bases are TGTGCCAGCAGCGTAGGAAACTATGAGCAGTTCTTC. Filled out from reference TRBV9 and TRBJ2-1, the complete variable domain reads DSGVTQTPKHLITATGQRVTLRCSPRSGDLSVYWYQQSLDQGLQFLIQYYNGEERAKGNILERFSAQQFPDLHSELNLSSLELGDSALYFCASSVGNYEQFFGPGTRLTVL.

This clonotype came up many times. The rearrangement joins TRBV7-9 to TRBJ2-7; 9 bases fit TRBD2. The CDR3 totals 17 residues. Germline CDR1 is SEHNR and CDR2 is FQNEAQ (reference sequence). V shed 5 bases and J 1 base; nucleotides not matched to a gene: 12. The CDR3 nucleotides are TGTGCCAGCAGCCGCATGGGACTAGCAGCGCCGTCCTACGAGCAGTACTTC. Protein: CASSRMGLAAPSYEQYF.

There are a few counts of this clonotype. The chain links TRBV4-3 to TRBJ1-2, with D unclear. This CDR3 is built from 15 residues. V was trimmed by 1 base and J by 3 bases, leaving 12 bases between them. The germline CDR1 and CDR2 sequences are LGHNA and YSLEER. This CDR3 is CASSQGAGGDYGYTF. The CDR3 DNA sequence: TGCGCCAGCAGCCAAGGGGCAGGTGGGGACTATGGCTACACCTTC.

This clonotype was found many times. The CDR3 DNA reads as TGTGCCACCAGTGATGGACTCCGACTAGACAACACCGGGGAGCTGTTTTTT. Translation gives CATSDGLRLDNTGELFF. The V call is TRBV24-1, the J call TRBJ2-2; TRBD2 might be the D (6 bases). Per germline, CDR1 KGHDR and CDR2 SFDVKD. V was pared by 3 bases and J by 2 bases, with 15 bases between. The CDR3 is made up of 17 amino acids.

This clonotype was observed at least ten times. The chain links TRBV9 to TRBJ2-1; TRBD1 might be the D (5 bases). V lost 1 base and J lost 3, with 11 bases in between. The V gene's germline CDR1 is SGDLS and CDR2 YYNGEE. The CDR3 is 15 amino acids. Here the CDR3 DNA reads TGTGCCAGCAGCGTACAGGGAAACTACTACAATGAGCAGTTCTTC. Translating gives CASSVQGNYYNEQFF.

This clonotype has only a few counts. The chain couples TRBV10-3 to TRBJ1-1, with D unresolved. This CDR3 region has 12 residues. Germline V gives CDR1 ENHRY, CDR2 SYGVKD. The V and J ends lost 3 bases and 6 bases respectively, with 8 bases between them. CDR3 region: CAISDMEAEAFF. CDR3 in DNA: TGTGCCATCAGTGACATGGAGGCTGAAGCTTTCTTT.